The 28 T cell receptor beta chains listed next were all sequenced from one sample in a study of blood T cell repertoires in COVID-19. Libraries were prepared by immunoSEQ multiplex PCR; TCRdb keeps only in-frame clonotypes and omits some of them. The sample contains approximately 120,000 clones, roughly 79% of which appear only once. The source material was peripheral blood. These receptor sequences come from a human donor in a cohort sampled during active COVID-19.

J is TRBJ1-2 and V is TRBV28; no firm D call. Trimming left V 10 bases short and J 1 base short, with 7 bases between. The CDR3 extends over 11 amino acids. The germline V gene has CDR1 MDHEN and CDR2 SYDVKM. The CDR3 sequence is CATHINYGYTF. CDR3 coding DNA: TGTGCCACCCACATTAACTATGGCTACACCTTC.

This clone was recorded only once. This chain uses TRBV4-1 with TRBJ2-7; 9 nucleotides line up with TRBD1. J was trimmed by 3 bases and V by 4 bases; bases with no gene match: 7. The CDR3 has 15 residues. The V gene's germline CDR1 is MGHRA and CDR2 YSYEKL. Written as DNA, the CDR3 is TGCGCCAGCAGCCCCCGGGACAGGGAAGACTACGAGCAGTACTTC. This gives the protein CASSPRDREDYEQYF.

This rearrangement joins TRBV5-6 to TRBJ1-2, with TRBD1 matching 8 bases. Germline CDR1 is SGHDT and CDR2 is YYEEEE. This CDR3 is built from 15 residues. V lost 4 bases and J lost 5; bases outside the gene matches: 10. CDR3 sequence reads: CASSLPSGGLYGYTF. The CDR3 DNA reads TGTGCCAGCAGCCTACCCTCAGGGGGCCTATATGGCTACACCTTC. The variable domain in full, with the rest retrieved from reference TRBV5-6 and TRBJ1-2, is DAGVTQSPTHLIKTRGQQVTLRCSPKSGHDTVSWYQQALGQGPQFIFQYYEEEERQRGNFPDRFSGHQFPNYSSELNVNALLLGDSALYLCASSLPSGGLYGYTFGSGTRLTVV.

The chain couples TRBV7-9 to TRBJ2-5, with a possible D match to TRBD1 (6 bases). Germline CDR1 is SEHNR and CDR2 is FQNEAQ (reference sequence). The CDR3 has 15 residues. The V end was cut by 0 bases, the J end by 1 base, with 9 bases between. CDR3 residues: CASSLAGDTQETQYF. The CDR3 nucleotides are TGTGCCAGCAGCTTAGCGGGGGACACCCAAGAGACCCAGTACTTC.

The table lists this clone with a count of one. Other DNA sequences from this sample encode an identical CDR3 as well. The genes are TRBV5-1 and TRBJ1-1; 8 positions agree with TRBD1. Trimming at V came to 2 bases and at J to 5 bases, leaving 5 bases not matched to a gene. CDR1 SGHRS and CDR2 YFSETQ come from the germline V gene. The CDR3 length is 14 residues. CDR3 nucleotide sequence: TGCGCCAGCAGCTTTGGACAGGGTGGTACTGAAGCTTTCTTT. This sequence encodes CASSFGQGGTEAFF.

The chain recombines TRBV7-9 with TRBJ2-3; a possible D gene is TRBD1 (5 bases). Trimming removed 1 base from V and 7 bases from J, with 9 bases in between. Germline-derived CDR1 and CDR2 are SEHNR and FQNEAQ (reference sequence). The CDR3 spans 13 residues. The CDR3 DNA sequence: TGTGCCAGCAGCTTAGAAGGACACAATACGCAGTATTTT. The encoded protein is CASSLEGHNTQYF.

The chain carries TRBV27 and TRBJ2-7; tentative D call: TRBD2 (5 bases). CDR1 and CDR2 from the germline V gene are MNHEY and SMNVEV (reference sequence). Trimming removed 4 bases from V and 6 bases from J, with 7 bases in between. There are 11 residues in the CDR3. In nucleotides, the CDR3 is TGTGCCAGCAGTTACGGAGGCGAGCAGTACTTC. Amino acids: CASSYGGEQYF.

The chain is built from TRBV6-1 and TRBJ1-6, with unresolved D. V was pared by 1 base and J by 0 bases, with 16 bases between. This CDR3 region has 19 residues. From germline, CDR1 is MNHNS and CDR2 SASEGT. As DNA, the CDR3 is TGTGCCAGCAGTGAAGTTCCCCCAGGCGCCAGCTCCTATAATTCACCCCTCCACTTT. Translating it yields CASSEVPPGASSYNSPLHF.

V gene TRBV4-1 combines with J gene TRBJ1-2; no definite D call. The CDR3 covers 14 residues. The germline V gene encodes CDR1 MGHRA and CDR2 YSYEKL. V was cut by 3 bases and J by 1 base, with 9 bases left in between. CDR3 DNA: TGCGCCAGCAGCCAGACAAGAATTAACTATGGCTACACCTTC. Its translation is CASSQTRINYGYTF.

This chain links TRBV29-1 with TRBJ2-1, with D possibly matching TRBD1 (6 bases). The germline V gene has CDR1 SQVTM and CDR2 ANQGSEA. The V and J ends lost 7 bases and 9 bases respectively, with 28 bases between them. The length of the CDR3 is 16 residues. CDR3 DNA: TGCAGCGCCACTAAACAGGGTCTTGGGCCTGGGGGTGAGCAGTTCTTC. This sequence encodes CSATKQGLGPGGEQFF.

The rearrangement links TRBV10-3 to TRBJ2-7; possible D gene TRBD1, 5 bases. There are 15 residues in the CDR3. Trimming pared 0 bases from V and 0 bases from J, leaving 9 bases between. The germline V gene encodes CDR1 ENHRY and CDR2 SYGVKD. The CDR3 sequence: CAISESLTVSYEQYF. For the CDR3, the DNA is TGTGCCATCAGTGAGTCACTGACAGTCTCCTACGAGCAGTACTTC.

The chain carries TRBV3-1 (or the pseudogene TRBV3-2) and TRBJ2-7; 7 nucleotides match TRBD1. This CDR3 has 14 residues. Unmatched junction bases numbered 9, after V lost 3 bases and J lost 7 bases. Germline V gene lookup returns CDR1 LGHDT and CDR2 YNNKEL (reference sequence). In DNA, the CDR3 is TGTGCCAGCAGCCATCGACAGGGCCCGAGGGAGCAGTACTTC. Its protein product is CASSHRQGPREQYF.

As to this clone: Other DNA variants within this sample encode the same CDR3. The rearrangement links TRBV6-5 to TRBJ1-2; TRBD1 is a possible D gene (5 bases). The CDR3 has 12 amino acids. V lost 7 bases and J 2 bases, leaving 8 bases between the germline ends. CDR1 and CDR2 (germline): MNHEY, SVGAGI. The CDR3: CASTGGNYGYTF. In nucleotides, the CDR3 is TGTGCCAGCACGGGGGGGAACTATGGCTACACCTTC.

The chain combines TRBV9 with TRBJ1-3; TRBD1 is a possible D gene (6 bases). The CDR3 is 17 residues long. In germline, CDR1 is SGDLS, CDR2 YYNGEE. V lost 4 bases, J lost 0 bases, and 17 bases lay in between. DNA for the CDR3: TGTGCCAGCAGCTCCCGGGACAAGTCAAACTCTGGAAACACCATATATTTT. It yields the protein CASSSRDKSNSGNTIYF.

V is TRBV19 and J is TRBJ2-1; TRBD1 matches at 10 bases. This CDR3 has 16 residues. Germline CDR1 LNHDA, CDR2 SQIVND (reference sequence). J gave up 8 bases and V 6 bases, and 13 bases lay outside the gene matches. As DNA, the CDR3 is TGTGCCAGTAGGCGGCTACCGGGACAGGGGTTCTATGAGCAGTTCTTC. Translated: CASRRLPGQGFYEQFF.

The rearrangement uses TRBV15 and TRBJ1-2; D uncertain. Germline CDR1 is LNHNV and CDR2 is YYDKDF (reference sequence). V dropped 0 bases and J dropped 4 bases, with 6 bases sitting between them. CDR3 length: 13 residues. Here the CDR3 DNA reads TGTGCCACCAGCAGAGAATTGAGCTATGGCTACACCTTC. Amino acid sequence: CATSRELSYGYTF.

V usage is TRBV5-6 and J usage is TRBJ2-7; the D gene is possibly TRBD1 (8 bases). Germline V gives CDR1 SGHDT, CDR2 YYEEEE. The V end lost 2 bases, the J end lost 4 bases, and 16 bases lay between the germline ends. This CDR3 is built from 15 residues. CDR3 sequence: CASSLQGGTWYEQYF. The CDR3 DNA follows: TGTGCCAGCAGCTTACAGGGGGGGACTTGGTACGAGCAGTACTTC. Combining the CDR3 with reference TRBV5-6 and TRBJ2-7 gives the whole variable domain DAGVTQSPTHLIKTRGQQVTLRCSPKSGHDTVSWYQQALGQGPQFIFQYYEEEERQRGNFPDRFSGHQFPNYSSELNVNALLLGDSALYLCASSLQGGTWYEQYFGPGTRLTVT.

The CDR3 bases are TGTGCCAGCAGTTACTCGTTCGGGCAGCCCCAGCATTTT. Protein sequence: CASSYSFGQPQHF. The chain employs TRBV6-5 and TRBJ1-5; D ambiguous. This CDR3 is 13 amino acids long. V was shortened by 0 bases and J by 7 bases, with 7 bases between the two germline ends. CDR1 is MNHEY, CDR2 SVGAGI, per germline.

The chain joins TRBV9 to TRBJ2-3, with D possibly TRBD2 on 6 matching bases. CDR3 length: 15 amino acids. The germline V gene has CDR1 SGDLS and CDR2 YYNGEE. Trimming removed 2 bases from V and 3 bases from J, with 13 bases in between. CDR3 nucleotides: TGTGCCAGCAGCGTTCTCGCGGGAAGAACAGATACGCAGTATTTT. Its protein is CASSVLAGRTDTQYF.

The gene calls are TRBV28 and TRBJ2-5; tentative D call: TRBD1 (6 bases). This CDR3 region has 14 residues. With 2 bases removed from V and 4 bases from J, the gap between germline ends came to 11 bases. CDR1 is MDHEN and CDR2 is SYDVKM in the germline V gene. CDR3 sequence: CASSLPMTGETQYF. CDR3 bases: TGTGCCAGCAGTTTACCAATGACAGGAGAGACCCAGTACTTC.

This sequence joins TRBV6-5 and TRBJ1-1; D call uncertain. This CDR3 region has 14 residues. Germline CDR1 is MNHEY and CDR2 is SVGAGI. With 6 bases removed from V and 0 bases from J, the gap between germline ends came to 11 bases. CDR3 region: CASRSPDLNTEAFF. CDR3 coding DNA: TGTGCCAGCAGAAGTCCAGACTTGAACACTGAAGCTTTCTTT.

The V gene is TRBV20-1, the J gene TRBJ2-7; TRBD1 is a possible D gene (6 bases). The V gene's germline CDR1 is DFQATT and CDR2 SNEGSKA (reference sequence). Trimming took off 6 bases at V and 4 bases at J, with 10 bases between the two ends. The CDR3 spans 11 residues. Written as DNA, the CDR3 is TGCAGTGCCCTCCAGGGGTACGAGCAGTACTTC. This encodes CSALQGYEQYF.

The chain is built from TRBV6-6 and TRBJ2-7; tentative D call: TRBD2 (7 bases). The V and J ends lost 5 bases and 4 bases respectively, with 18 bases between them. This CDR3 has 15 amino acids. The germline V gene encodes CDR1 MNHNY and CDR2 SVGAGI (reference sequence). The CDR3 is CASSRVEGGVYEQYF. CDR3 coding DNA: TGTGCCAGCAGTAGGGTGGAGGGGGGGGTGTACGAGCAGTACTTC.

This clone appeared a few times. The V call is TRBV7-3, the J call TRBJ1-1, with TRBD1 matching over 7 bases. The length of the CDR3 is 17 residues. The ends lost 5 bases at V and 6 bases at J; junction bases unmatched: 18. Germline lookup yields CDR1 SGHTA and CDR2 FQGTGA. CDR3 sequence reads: CASSRIIPGTERAEAFF. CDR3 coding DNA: TGTGCCAGCAGCCGAATTATCCCCGGGACAGAAAGGGCTGAAGCTTTCTTT.

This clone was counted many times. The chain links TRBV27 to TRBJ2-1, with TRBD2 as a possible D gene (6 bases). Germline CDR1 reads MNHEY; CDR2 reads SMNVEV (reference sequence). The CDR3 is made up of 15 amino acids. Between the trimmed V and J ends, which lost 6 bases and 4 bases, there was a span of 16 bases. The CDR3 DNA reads TGTGCCAGCAGCCTCGACTCCGGGGGATACAATGAGCAGTTCTTC. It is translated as CASSLDSGGYNEQFF.

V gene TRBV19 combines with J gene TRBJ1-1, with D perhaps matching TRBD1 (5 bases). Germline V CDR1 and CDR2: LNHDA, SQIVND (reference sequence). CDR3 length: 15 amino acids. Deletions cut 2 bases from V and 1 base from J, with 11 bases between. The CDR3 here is CASSIIDSWNTEAFF. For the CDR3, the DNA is TGTGCCAGTAGTATAATCGACAGCTGGAACACTGAAGCTTTCTTT.

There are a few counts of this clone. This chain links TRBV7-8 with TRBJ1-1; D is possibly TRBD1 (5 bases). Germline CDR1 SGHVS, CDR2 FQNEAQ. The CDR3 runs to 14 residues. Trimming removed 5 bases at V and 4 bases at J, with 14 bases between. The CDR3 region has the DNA TGTGCCAGCAGCCGCGGGGGGGTGGGCACTGAAGCTTTCTTT. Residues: CASSRGGVGTEAFF.

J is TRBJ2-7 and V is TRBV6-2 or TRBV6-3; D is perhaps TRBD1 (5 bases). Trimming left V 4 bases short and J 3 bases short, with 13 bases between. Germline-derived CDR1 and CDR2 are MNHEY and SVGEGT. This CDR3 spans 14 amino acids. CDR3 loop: CASSFQGSHYEQYF. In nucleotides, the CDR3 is TGTGCCAGCAGTTTTCAGGGTAGCCACTACGAGCAGTACTTC.